This TCR beta chain is from a study of T cells in Graves' hyperthyroidism and ophthalmopathy. Study findings and constraints: Most clonotypes expanded in thyroid above 0.001 were likewise present in blood.

Uncontrolled infection, other autoimmune disease, pregnancy and lactation each barred patients from inclusion. On this clonotype itself: The antigen remains unidentified.

Amplified TCR beta CDR3 regions derived from RNA transcripts. The HTBI primer set served for first-round RT-PCR of the TCR CDR3. TCRdb reanalysed the multiplex PCR reads using MiXCR and keeps one entry per CDR3 protein. Of fewer than 550,000 distinct CDR3 sequences in the sample, 15% to 17% were seen once. Germline V gene sequence: CDR1 MNHEY, CDR2 SMNVEV (reference sequence). V trimming: 5 bases; J trimming: 2 bases; junction bases outside the gene matches: 4. The length of the CDR3 is 15 residues. Sequenced input: blood. The chain uses TRBV27 and TRBJ1-3; 9 bases agree with TRBD1. The source is a woman in her late teens or twenties with Graves' hyperthyroidism. CDR3 DNA sequence: TGTGCCAGCAGTGCTACAGGGGGCGCTGGAAACACCATATATTTT. Protein product: CASSATGGAGNTIYF.